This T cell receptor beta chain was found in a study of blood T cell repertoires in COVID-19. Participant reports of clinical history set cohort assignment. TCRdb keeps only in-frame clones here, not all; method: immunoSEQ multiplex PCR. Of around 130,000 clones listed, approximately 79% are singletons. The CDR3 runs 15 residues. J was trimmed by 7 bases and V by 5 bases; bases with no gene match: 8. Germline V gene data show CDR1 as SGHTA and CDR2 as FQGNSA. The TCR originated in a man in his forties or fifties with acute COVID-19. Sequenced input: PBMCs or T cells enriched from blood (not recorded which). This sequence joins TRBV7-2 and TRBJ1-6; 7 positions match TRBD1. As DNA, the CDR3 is TGTGCCAGCAGCACAACAGGGGTTATAAATTCACCCCTCCACTTT. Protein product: CASSTTGVINSPLHF.